Here is one T cell receptor beta chain with its context. Antigen specificity is unknown. Some second doses came at about 4 weeks and others at about 12 weeks; these were pooled. Clones were read by immunoSEQ multiplex PCR, and TCRdb kept only the in-frame ones, dropping some. The repertoire has around 140,000 clones, about 90% of them found once; the top ten carry roughly 9.9%. The record originates from a study of T cell responses to AZD1222 COVID-19 vaccine. Study-wide points: At baseline, just five or six AZD1222 recipients tested seropositive. Spike-specific TCR breadth and depth grew following two AZD1222 doses. Donors skewed white British and female; clonal diversity was possibly underestimated.

The CDR3 length is 14 residues. Losses at the gene ends were 7 bases for V and 5 bases for J; bases not matched to a gene: 11. CDR1 is MNHEY, CDR2 SMNVEV, per germline (reference sequence). The sequence was obtained from an adult who received the AZD1222 COVID-19 vaccine. The sequenced sample was peripheral blood, obtained 28 days after the second AZD1222 dose. The chain links TRBV27 to TRBJ2-7; 7 bases are shared with TRBD2. CDR3 sequence reads: CASKTAGDFHEQYF. In nucleotides, the CDR3 is TGTGCCAGCAAGACGGCGGGAGACTTCCACGAGCAGTACTTC.